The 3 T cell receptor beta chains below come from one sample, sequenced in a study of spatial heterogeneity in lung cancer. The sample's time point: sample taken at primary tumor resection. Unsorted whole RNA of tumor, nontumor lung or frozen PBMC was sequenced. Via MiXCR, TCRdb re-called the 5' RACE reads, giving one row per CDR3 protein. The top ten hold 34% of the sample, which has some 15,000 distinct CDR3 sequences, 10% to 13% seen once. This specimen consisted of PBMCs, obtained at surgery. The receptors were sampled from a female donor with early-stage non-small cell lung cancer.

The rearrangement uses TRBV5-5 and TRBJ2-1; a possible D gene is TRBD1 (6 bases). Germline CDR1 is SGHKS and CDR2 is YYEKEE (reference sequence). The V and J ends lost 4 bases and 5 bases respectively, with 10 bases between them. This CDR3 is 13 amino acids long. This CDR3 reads CASSVGQHNEQFF. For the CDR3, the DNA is TGTGCCAGCAGCGTAGGACAGCACAATGAGCAGTTCTTC. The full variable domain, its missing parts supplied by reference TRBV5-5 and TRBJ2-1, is DAGVTQSPTHLIKTRGQQVTLRCSPISGHKSVSWYQQVLGQGPQFIFQYYEKEERGRGNFPDRFSARQFPNYSSELNVNALLLGDSALYLCASSVGQHNEQFFGPGTRLTVL.

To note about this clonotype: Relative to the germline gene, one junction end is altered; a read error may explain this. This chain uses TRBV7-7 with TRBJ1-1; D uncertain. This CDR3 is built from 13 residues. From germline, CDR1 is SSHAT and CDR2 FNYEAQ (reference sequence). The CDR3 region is CASSLDLKTEAFF. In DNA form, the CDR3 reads TGTGCTAGCAGCTTAGATCTGAAGACTGAAGCTTTCTTT.

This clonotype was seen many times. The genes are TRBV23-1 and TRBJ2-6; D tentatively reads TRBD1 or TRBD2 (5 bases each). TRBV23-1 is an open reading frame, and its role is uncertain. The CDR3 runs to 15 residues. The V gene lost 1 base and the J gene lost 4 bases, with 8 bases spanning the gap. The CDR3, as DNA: TGCGCCAGCAGTCAATTGGGGGTAGGGGCCAACGTCCTGACTTTC. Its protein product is CASSQLGVGANVLTF.